This T cell receptor (beta chain) was identified during a study of Ad26.COV2.S vaccination and SARS-CoV-2 variants. Notes on the study in general: Substantial post-vaccination breadth of spike-specific CD8+ and CD4+ T cell responses was reported.

About this clone itself: Its antigen remains unknown.

Per germline, CDR1 LGHDT and CDR2 YNNKEL (reference sequence). The CDR3 loop spans 17 amino acids. Trimming left V 2 bases short and J 6 bases short, with 21 bases between. Some clones are missing from TCRdb's copy, which holds only in-frame ones; the method was immunoSEQ multiplex PCR. The data contain 350,000 to 450,000 clones, roughly 94% of them seen just once; the ten biggest clones take up about 3.9%. This sequence originates from a human donor who had recovered from COVID-19. The chain couples TRBV3-1 (or the pseudogene TRBV3-2) to TRBJ2-3; D is uncertain. Sequencing was performed on peripheral blood, taken after recovery from COVID-19. CDR3 in amino acids: CASSQRTPGFGMDTQYF. The DNA of the CDR3 is TGTGCCAGCAGCCAACGTACGCCTGGCTTCGGTATGGATACGCAGTATTTT.